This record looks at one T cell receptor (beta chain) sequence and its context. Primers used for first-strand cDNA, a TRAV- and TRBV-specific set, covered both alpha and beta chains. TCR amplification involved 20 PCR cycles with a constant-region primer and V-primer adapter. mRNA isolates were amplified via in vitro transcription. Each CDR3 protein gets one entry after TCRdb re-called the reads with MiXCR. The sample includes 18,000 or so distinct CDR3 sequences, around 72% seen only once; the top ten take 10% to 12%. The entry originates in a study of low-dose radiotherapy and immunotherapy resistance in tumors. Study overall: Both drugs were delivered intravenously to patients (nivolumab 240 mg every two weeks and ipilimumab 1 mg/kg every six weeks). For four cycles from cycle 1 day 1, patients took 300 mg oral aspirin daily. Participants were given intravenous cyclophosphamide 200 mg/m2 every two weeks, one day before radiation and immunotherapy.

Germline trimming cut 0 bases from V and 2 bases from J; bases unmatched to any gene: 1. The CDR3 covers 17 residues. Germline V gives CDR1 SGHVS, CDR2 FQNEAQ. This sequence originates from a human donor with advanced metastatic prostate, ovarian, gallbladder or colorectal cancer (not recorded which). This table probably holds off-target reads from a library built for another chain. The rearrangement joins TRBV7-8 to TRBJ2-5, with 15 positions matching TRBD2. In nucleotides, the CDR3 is TGTGCCAGCAGCTTAGCGGGGACTAGCGGGGGGCAAGAGACCCAGTACTTC. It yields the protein CASSLAGTSGGQETQYF. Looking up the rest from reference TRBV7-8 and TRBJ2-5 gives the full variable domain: GAGVSQSPRYKVAKRGQDVALRCDPISGHVSLFWYQQALGQGPEFLTYFQNEAQLDKSGLPSDRFFAERPEGSVSTLKIQRTQQEDSAVYLCASSLAGTSGGQETQYFGPGTRLLVL.